The present T cell receptor beta chain was sequenced within a study of cytotoxic CD8 clonotypes in ibrutinib-treated CLL listed by TCRdb under 2021. Turning to the overall study: The cohort had about ten relapsed/refractory and approximately 14 treatment-naive patients; 17 were IGHV unmutated. Partial responses were observed in approximately 24 patients and complete responses in 2; after a median follow-up of 68 months, remission was maintained in 15 or so patients and progression was observed in approximately 12. The response samples were drawn at a median of roughly eleven months into treatment, with a range of roughly 6 to 36 months. On average, each sample yielded 255,043 productive templates and roughly 95,000 productive rearrangements. Longitudinal samples were available for about 30% of the roughly 86 trial participants. Cryopreserved peripheral blood mononuclear cells were collected before treatment, at response, and at either disease progression or sustained remission. Results the study describes overall, beyond this receptor: Sampling times were not matched between sustained-remission and progressing patients, and lymph node repertoires were not studied. Baseline clonality was found to be higher than that of age-matched healthy donors and was strongly correlated with circulating CD8+ T-cell counts. Public clonotypes were rare and either contracted or stayed stable during treatment, and the rise in clonality at ibrutinib response reflected the expansion of private clonotypes. Clonality rose at ibrutinib response, remained stable during sustained remission, and dropped back toward baseline at progression.

Each clonotype received, on average, about 10x coverage in deep resolution sequencing performed on a MiSeq, where the target depth lay between 1 in 1 million and 1 in 200,000 T cells. TCR beta libraries were generated with the immunoSEQ hsTCRB Kit. The published analysis was carried out like this. ImmunoSEQ Data Assistant and ImmunoSEQ Analyzer were used for data analysis, and V, D and J genes were assigned according to IMGT definitions. Clonality, which ranges from 0 to 1, was calculated as one minus the normalized Shannon entropy of productive rearrangement frequencies. Public clonotype analysis was restricted to overrepresented clonotypes comprising at least 0.05% of each patient's repertoire. Some 13 age-matched healthy donor repertoires from immuneACCESS served as clonality controls. The source is immuneACCESS, and TCRdb retained only in-frame sequences with V and J called. Part of the clones is not carried over; for the studies checked, unresolved V genes explain less than half of this, and the remainder is unexplained. Clone size and V and J calls were adopted from that table, with D and trimming inferred from the DNA. The sample table records tens of thousands of clones; approximately 70% of these occur just once. Together, the top ten hold approximately 30% of the sample.

On this clone itself: Its antigen is currently not known. No much larger clone is present one base from it, and per-base qualities are unavailable.

For TCR beta library preparation, about 2 micrograms of genomic DNA was extracted from cryopreserved PBMCs. High-throughput TCR beta sequencing was performed on longitudinal blood samples from CLL patients receiving ibrutinib monotherapy. Patients were enrolled in a phase 2 open-label single-center ibrutinib monotherapy trial. Compared with germline, V lacks 7 bases and J lacks 4 bases; bases without a gene match: 10. For CDR1 and CDR2, the germline V gene (reference sequence) lists MNHNY and SVGAGI. Counted from cysteine to phenylalanine, this CDR3 has 15 amino acids. The retained sequence is limited to the CDR3, 45 bases, with the frame set at the first base.

The V and J segments used are TRBV6-6 and TRBJ2-1; 7 central nucleotides agree with TRBD2. The clonotype originates from a human donor with chronic lymphocytic leukemia. This specimen was PBMCs, taken before ibrutinib treatment. The DNA is TGTGCCAGCACACCGGGACTACAATCTTACAATGAGCAGTTCTTC. Protein translation: CASTPGLQSYNEQFF.